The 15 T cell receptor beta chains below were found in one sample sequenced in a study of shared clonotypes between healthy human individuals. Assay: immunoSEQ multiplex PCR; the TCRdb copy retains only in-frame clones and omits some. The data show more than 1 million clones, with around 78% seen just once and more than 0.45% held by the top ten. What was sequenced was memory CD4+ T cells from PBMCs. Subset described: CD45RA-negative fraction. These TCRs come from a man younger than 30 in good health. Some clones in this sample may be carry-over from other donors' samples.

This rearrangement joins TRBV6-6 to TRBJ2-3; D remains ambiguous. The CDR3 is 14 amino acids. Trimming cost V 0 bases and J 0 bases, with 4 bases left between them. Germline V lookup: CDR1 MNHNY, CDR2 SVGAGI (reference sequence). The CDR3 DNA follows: TGTGCCAGCAGTTACTCGAAAAGCACAGATACGCAGTATTTT. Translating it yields CASSYSKSTDTQYF.

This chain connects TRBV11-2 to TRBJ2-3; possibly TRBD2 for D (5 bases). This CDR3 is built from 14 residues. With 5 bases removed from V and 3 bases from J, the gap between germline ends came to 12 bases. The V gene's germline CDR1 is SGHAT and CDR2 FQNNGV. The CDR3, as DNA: TGTGCCAGCAGCCCGACCCGGGGAACAGATACGCAGTATTTT. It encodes CASSPTRGTDTQYF.

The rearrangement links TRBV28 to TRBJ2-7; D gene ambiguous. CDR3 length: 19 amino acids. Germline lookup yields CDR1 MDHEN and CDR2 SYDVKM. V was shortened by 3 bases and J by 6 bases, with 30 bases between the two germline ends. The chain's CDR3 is CASSLIGIRSPSIRSEQYF. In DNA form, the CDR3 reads TGTGCCAGCAGTTTGATAGGGATCAGGTCACCCTCAATACGTAGCGAGCAGTACTTC.

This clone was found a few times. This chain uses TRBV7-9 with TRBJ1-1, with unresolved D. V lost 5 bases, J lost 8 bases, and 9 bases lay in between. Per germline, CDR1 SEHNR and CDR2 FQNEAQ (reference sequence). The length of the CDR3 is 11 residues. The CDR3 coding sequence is TGTGCCAGCAGCCTCCGATTAGAAGCTTTCTTT. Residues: CASSLRLEAFF.

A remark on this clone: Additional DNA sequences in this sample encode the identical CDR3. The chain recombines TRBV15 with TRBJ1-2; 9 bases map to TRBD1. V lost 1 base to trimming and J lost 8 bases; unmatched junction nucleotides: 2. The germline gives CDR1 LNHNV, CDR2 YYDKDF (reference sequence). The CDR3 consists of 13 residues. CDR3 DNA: TGTGCCACCAGCAGAGGGACAGGGGACGGCTACACCTTC. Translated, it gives CATSRGTGDGYTF.

This chain's CDR3 is CASSFPTGTDTQYF. CDR3 bases: TGTGCCAGCAGTTTTCCCACCGGGACAGATACGCAGTATTTT. J is TRBJ2-3 and V is TRBV28; unclear D gene. V dropped 3 bases and J dropped 3 bases, with 10 bases sitting between them. The CDR3 contains 14 residues. Germline V gene data show CDR1 as MDHEN and CDR2 as SYDVKM.

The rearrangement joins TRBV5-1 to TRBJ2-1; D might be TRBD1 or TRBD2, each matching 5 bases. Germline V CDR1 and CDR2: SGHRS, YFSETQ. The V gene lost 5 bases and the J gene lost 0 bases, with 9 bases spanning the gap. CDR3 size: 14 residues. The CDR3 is CASRNGTSYNEQFF. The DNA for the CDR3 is TGCGCCAGCAGAAACGGGACCTCCTACAATGAGCAGTTCTTC.

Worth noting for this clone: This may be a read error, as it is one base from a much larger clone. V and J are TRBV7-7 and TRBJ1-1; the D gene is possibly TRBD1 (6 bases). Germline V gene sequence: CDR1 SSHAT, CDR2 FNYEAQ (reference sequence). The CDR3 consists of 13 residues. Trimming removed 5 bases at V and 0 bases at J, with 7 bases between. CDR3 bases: TGTGCCAGCAGCCGGACAGTGAACACTGAAGCTTTCTTT. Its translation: CASSRTVNTEAFF.

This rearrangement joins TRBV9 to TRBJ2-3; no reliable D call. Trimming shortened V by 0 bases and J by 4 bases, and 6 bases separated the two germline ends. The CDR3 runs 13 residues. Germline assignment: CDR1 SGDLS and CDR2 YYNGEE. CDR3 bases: TGTGCCAGCAGCGTAGAAACCCCAGATACGCAGTATTTT. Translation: CASSVETPDTQYF.

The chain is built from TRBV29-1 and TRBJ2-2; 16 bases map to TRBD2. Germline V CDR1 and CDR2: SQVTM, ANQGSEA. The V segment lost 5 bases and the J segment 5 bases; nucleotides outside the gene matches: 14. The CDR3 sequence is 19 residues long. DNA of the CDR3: TGCAGCGTTCGACATCCGGGACTAGCGGGAGGGCCGGTGACCGGGGAGCTGTTTTTT. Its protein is CSVRHPGLAGGPVTGELFF.

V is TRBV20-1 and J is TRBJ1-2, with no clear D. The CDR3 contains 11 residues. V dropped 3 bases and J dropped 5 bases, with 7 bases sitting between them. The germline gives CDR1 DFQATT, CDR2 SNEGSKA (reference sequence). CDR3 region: CSARELYGYTF. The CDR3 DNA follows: TGCAGTGCTAGGGAACTGTATGGCTACACCTTC.

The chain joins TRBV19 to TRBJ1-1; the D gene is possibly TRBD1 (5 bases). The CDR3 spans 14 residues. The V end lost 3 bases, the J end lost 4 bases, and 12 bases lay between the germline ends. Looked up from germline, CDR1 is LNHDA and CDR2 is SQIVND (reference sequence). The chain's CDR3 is CASSIEGRRTEAFF. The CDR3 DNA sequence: TGTGCCAGTAGTATTGAGGGGCGCCGCACTGAAGCTTTCTTT.

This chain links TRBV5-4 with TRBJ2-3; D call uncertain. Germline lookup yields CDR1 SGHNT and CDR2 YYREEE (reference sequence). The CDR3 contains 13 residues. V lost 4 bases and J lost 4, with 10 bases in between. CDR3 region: CASSRARSDTQYF. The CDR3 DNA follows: TGTGCCAGCAGCCGAGCGCGGTCAGATACGCAGTATTTT.

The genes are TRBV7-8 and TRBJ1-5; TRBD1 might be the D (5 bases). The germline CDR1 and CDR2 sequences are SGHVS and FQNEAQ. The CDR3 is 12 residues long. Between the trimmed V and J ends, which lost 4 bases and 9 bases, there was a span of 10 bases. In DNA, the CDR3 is TGTGCCAGCAGCTCGGGGGGGTGGCCCCAGCATTTT. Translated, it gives CASSSGGWPQHF.

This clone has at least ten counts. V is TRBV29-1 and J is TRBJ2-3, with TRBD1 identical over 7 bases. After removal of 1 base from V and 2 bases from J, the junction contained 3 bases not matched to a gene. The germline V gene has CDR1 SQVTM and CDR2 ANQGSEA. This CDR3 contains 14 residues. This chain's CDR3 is CSVEVDRPTDTQYF. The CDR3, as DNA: TGCAGCGTTGAAGTGGACAGGCCCACAGATACGCAGTATTTT.